The clone carrying this TCR beta chain was seen a few times. Antigen specificity is unknown. Germline V CDR1 and CDR2: SGHRS, YFSETQ. The CDR3 totals 14 residues. The V end lost 6 bases, the J end lost 0 bases, and 13 bases lay between the germline ends. Template switching added a universal primer binding site, and final cDNA carried unique molecular identifiers. TCRdb ran MiXCR on the 5' RACE reads and lists one entry per CDR3 protein. The sample consists of under 350,000 distinct CDR3 sequences, nearly 9.5% of them appearing once. Everyone who donated was a healthy Caucasian. This sample is drawn from a study of identical twins. Study-wide points: Conclusions relied on cross-sectional statistical analysis, not following the same donors.

These data also featured in a second study, about yellow fever vaccine responses in identical twins.

This chain joins TRBV5-1 and TRBJ2-7; D may be TRBD1 (5 bases). This receptor was identified in a woman aged 18-35 years in good health. Sequences were obtained from CD8+ T cells sorted from blood. CDR3 DNA: TGCGCCAGCACTCTGGACACTCTCTCCTACGAGCAGTACTTC. This translates into CASTLDTLSYEQYF.